These T cell receptor beta chains were read from a single sample in a study of graft-versus-host responses after intestinal transplantation. These receptors have no identified antigens. Clones were sequenced by immunoSEQ multiplex PCR, and TCRdb holds only the in-frame ones, with some missing. Counted here are around 89,000 clones, about nine tenths occurring once; the ten biggest clones make up about 0.4%. The sample here was unstimulated CD8+ T cells sorted from spleen or lymph node cells, taken before transplant. The receptor source for this set is a human donor who was the organ donor for an intestinal transplant. The CDR3 runs from the conserved cysteine through the conserved F or W. The order of the fields is V gene, D gene, clone size, J gene, CDR3 protein, CDR3 DNA. A D gene is named only where the DNA matches it firmly. Expanded clones are given a class, and other clones once, few, many or no size at all.

TRBV7-9	-	once	TRBJ2-5	CASSLSGGAETQYF	TGTGCCAGCAGCTTATCGGGGGGCGCTGAGACCCAGTACTTC
TRBV5-6	-	-	TRBJ2-1	CASSLGLGGRGEQFF	TGTGCCAGCAGCCTCGGACTGGGGGGGCGGGGTGAGCAGTTCTTC
TRBV4-1	TRBD1	few	TRBJ2-7	CASSQDRDRVYF	TGCGCCAGCAGCCAAGACCGGGACAGGGTGTACTTC
TRBV6-1	TRBD1	-	TRBJ1-2	CAGSPRQGNYGYTF	TGTGCCGGAAGCCCTAGACAGGGGAACTATGGCTACACCTTC
TRBV15	TRBD2	-	TRBJ2-7	CATSGNLAGTLWEQYF	TGTGCCACCAGCGGGAACTTAGCGGGGACGCTGTGGGAGCAGTACTTC
TRBV6-1	-	-	TRBJ2-7	CASSESNGWAEQYF	TGTGCCAGCAGTGAATCAAACGGATGGGCCGAGCAGTACTTC
TRBV7-9	-	once	TRBJ2-3	CASSVYGGSTDTQYF	TGTGCCAGCAGCGTTTATGGGGGGAGCACAGATACGCAGTATTTT
TRBV4-1	-	-	TRBJ1-3	CASSQDPQGNTIYF	TGCGCCAGCAGCCAAGATCCCCAGGGGAACACCATATATTTT
TRBV30	-	-	TRBJ1-1	CALETVEAFF	TGTGCCCTGGAGACAGTTGAAGCTTTCTTT
TRBV19	TRBD1	-	TRBJ1-4	CASSIGSGGHEKLFF	TGTGCCAGTAGTATAGGGTCAGGGGGACATGAAAAACTGTTTTTT
TRBV6-5	TRBD1	once	TRBJ2-3	CASSQTTGPDTQYF	TGTGCCAGCAGCCAAACGACAGGGCCGGATACGCAGTATTTT
TRBV6-5	-	-	TRBJ2-3	CASSHTGDTQYF	TGTGCCAGCAGTCACACAGGGGATACGCAGTATTTT
TRBV6-5	TRBD2	-	TRBJ2-1	CASSTSGSEQFF	TGTGCCAGCAGCACTAGCGGGTCTGAGCAGTTCTTC
TRBV4-1	-	once	TRBJ2-7	CASSQVGGEQYF	TGCGCCAGCAGCCAAGTTGGGGGGGAGCAGTACTTC
TRBV11-2	-	-	TRBJ1-1	CASSYRRGRGWTEAFF	TGTGCCAGCAGTTACCGACGAGGCAGGGGATGGACTGAAGCTTTCTTT
TRBV6-4	-	-	TRBJ2-7	CASSEGGDGYEQYF	TGTGCCAGCAGTGAAGGCGGGGATGGCTACGAGCAGTACTTC
TRBV4-1	-	-	TRBJ2-2	CASATELTHGELFF	TGCGCCAGCGCCACGGAGCTTACTCACGGGGAGCTGTTTTTT
TRBV19	TRBD1	-	TRBJ2-7	CASSYGTGSYEQYF	TGTGCCAGTAGTTACGGGACAGGGTCCTACGAGCAGTACTTC
TRBV7-3	TRBD1	-	TRBJ2-7	CASSPKDRERYEQYF	TGTGCCAGCAGCCCGAAGGACAGGGAGAGATACGAGCAGTACTTC
TRBV5-6	-	-	TRBJ2-7	CASSGALRRYERYF	TGTGCCAGCAGCGGGGCCCTACGGCGCTACGAGCGGTACTTC
TRBV6-5	-	-	TRBJ2-1	CASSYGPSSQFF	TGTGCCAGCAGTTACGGGCCAAGTTCCCAGTTCTTC
TRBV5-4	TRBD1	-	TRBJ2-7	CASSLADRAYYEQYF	TGTGCCAGCAGCTTGGCGGACAGGGCGTACTACGAGCAGTACTTC
TRBV7-3	-	-	TRBJ2-1	CASSVTQSSYNEQFF	TGTGCCAGCAGCGTAACACAGAGCTCCTACAATGAGCAGTTCTTC
TRBV5-4	-	-	TRBJ2-3	CASSHSDTQYF	TGTGCCAGCAGCCACTCAGATACGCAGTATTTT
TRBV7-9	-	-	TRBJ2-5	CASSTMATEETQYF	TGTGCCAGCAGCACAATGGCCACAGAAGAGACCCAGTACTTC
TRBV13	-	-	TRBJ1-1	CASSPFGENTEAFF	TGTGCCAGCAGCCCTTTCGGGGAGAACACTGAAGCTTTCTTT
TRBV7-9	-	-	TRBJ1-2	CASIATSWRDYGYTF	TGTGCCAGCATCGCGACCAGCTGGAGGGATTATGGCTACACCTTC
TRBV5-4	TRBD1	-	TRBJ1-2	CASSPEPDRGNGYTF	TGTGCCAGCAGCCCGGAACCGGACAGGGGAAATGGCTACACCTTC
TRBV27	-	-	TRBJ2-5	CASSLRRVLGETQYF	TGTGCCAGCAGTTTAAGGAGGGTCTTGGGAGAGACCCAGTACTTC
TRBV12-5	-	-	TRBJ1-1	CASGLSPGNTEAFF	TGTGCTAGTGGTTTGTCCCCAGGGAACACTGAAGCTTTCTTT
TRBV27	-	-	TRBJ2-7	CASSLGGPYEQYF	TGTGCCAGCAGTTTGGGGGGGCCCTACGAGCAGTACTTC
TRBV5-8	TRBD1	-	TRBJ2-7	CASSYGQGDEQYF	TGTGCCAGCAGCTATGGACAGGGCGACGAGCAGTACTTC
TRBV27	TRBD2	-	TRBJ2-7	CASSLEAGVNEYEQYF	TGTGCCAGCAGTCTTGAAGCGGGGGTAAACGAATACGAGCAGTACTTC
TRBV19	-	-	TRBJ1-2	CASTPGGYYGYTF	TGTGCCAGTACCCCTGGCGGGTACTATGGCTACACCTTC
TRBV11-2	-	-	TRBJ1-6	CASSSRWREGSPLHF	TGTGCCAGCAGCTCCCGATGGAGGGAAGGTTCACCCCTCCACTTT
TRBV5-6	-	-	TRBJ2-7	CASSLTGPGTASYEQYF	TGTGCCAGCAGCTTAACAGGCCCCGGGACTGCCTCCTACGAGCAGTACTTC
TRBV7-9	TRBD1	-	TRBJ2-7	CASSPEGQGLQYF	TGTGCCAGCAGCCCTGAGGGACAGGGGTTACAGTACTTC
TRBV5-4	-	-	TRBJ2-2	CASSFRGAGELFF	TGTGCCAGCAGCTTCAGGGGTGCCGGGGAGCTGTTTTTT
TRBV7-9	-	-	TRBJ2-1	CASSPRGGGDEQFF	TGTGCCAGCAGCCCCCGAGGGGGGGGCGATGAGCAGTTCTTC
TRBV19	-	few	TRBJ2-7	CASSSGGPYEQYF	TGTGCCAGTAGTTCCGGGGGGCCCTACGAGCAGTACTTC
TRBV19	TRBD1	-	TRBJ1-2	CASSPGTGTYGYTF	TGTGCCAGTAGTCCGGGGACAGGAACCTATGGCTACACCTTC
TRBV16	-	-	TRBJ2-1	CASSQSGGVGDNEQFF	TGTGCCAGCAGCCAATCCGGAGGGGTGGGGGACAATGAGCAGTTCTTC
TRBV9	-	-	TRBJ1-6	CASSVGDNSPLHF	TGTGCCAGCAGCGTGGGAGATAATTCACCCCTCCACTTT
TRBV4-1	-	-	TRBJ2-7	CASSQINQGYEQYF	TGCGCCAGCAGCCAAATAAATCAGGGATACGAGCAGTACTTC
TRBV19	TRBD1	-	TRBJ1-6	CASSPGGYNSPLHF	TGTGCCAGTAGTCCAGGGGGGTATAATTCACCCCTCCACTTT
TRBV19	TRBD1	-	TRBJ1-2	CASSTPGQGDYGYTF	TGTGCCAGTAGTACTCCGGGACAGGGCGACTATGGCTACACCTTC
TRBV9	-	-	TRBJ1-4	CASSVGGGAEKLFF	TGTGCCAGCAGCGTAGGTGGAGGAGCGGAAAAACTGTTTTTT
TRBV27	-	-	TRBJ1-1	CASRLNLNTEAFF	TGTGCCAGCAGACTTAATTTGAACACTGAAGCTTTCTTT
TRBV10-3	TRBD1	-	TRBJ2-1	CAISETWAGTGGGNEQFF	TGTGCCATCAGTGAGACGTGGGCCGGGACAGGGGGAGGTAATGAGCAGTTCTTC
TRBV4-3	-	-	TRBJ2-7	CASSPGTRIYEQYF	TGCGCCAGCAGCCCAGGAACCAGAATCTACGAGCAGTACTTC
TRBV2	TRBD2	-	TRBJ2-3	CASSEYGGNTDTQYF	TGTGCCAGCAGTGAATACGGGGGGAACACAGATACGCAGTATTTT
TRBV19	-	-	TRBJ2-7	CASSVGPNEQYF	TGTGCCAGTAGTGTGGGCCCGAACGAGCAGTACTTC
TRBV29-1	-	-	TRBJ2-7	CSVVEVSEQYF	TGCAGCGTTGTTGAGGTGTCCGAGCAGTACTTC
TRBV12-5	-	-	TRBJ2-3	CASGLAPLETDTQYF	TGTGCTAGTGGTTTGGCACCACTAGAAACAGATACGCAGTATTTT